The clone carrying this T cell receptor (beta chain) was detected only once. Per germline, CDR1 GTSNPN and CDR2 SVGIG (reference sequence). There are 12 residues in the CDR3. Trimming cost V 7 bases and J 5 bases, with 13 bases left between them. This sample is drawn from a study of cytomegalovirus exposure and HLA in healthy donors. PCR was performed using 60 Vbeta and 13 Jbeta primers. Produced via immunoSEQ multiplex PCR; TCRdb's table is partial and in-frame only. The sample carries approximately 93,000 clones, approximately 60% recorded once. The sample taken for sequencing was PBMCs. The TCR comes from a boy aged 10-17 years in good health and CMV-seropositive. The chain joins TRBV30 to TRBJ2-3; TRBD1 is a possible D gene (6 bases). The CDR3 nucleotides are TGTGCCTACAGGGTGTGGGGAGATACGCAGTATTTT. This encodes CAYRVWGDTQYF.